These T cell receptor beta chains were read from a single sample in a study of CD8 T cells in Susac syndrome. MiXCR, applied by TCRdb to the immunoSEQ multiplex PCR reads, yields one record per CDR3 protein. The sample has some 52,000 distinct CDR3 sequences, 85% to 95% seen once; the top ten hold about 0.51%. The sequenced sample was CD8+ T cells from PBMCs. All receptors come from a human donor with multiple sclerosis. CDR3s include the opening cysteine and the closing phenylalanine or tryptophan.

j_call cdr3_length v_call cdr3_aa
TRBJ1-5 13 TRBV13 CATVGRSNQPQHF
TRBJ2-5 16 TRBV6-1 CASSSGGAGSQETQYF
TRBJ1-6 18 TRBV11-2 CASSLERTGGGHNSPLHF
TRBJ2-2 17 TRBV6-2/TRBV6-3 CASSYTAFWGNTGELFF
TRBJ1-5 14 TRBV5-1 CASSWESPNQPQHF
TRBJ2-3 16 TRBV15 CATSGEPPQSTDTQYF
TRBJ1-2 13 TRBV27 CASTFSTGEGYTF
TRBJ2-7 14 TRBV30 CAWSVGGVLGEQYF
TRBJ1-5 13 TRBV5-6 CASSWGRGQPQHF
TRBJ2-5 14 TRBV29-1 CSVEERASRETQYF
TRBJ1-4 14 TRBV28 CASSLIGVGEKLFF
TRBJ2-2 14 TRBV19 CASSISTDTGELFF
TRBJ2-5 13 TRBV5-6 CASSWPRQETQYF
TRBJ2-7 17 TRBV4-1 CASSQGNQGAITYEQYF
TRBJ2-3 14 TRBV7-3 CASRRTGPTDTQYF
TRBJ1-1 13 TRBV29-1 CSVEEVGRAEAFF